These 21 T cell receptor beta chains came from one sample sequenced in a study of blood T cell repertoires in COVID-19. Here immunoSEQ multiplex PCR was the method, and the copy in TCRdb shows in-frame clones only, minus some. Of approximately 320,000 clones listed, 85% are singletons. Sequences were obtained from peripheral blood. Receptors originate from a human donor in a cohort sampled during active COVID-19.

The chain recombines TRBV9 with TRBJ1-5; D not resolved. The CDR3 sequence is 14 residues long. CDR1 is SGDLS, CDR2 YYNGEE, per germline. V was cut by 0 bases and J by 3 bases, with 7 bases left in between. CDR3 region: CASSVGLFNQPQHF. The CDR3 DNA reads TGTGCCAGCAGCGTAGGGCTTTTCAATCAGCCCCAGCATTTT.

V is TRBV7-9 and J is TRBJ2-7, with TRBD1 matching over 8 bases. Germline V gene lookup returns CDR1 SEHNR and CDR2 FQNEAQ (reference sequence). The CDR3 runs to 14 residues. The junction had 6 bases not matched to a gene; V was cut back by 6 bases and J by 2 bases. The CDR3 loop reads CASSHPDRAYEQYF. CDR3 nucleotides: TGTGCCAGCAGTCACCCGGACAGGGCCTACGAGCAGTACTTC.

This clone has more than one count but fewer than ten. The chain uses TRBV29-1 and TRBJ2-2; TRBD1 is a possible D gene (6 bases). The CDR3 runs to 13 residues. Trimming stripped 6 bases from V and 4 bases from J, with 12 bases between. Per germline, CDR1 SQVTM and CDR2 ANQGSEA. The CDR3 protein is CSVRQDPTGELFF. DNA for the CDR3: TGCAGCGTCCGACAGGACCCCACCGGGGAGCTGTTTTTT.

This clone is a singleton in its sample. J is TRBJ1-1 and V is TRBV28; 9 positions agree with TRBD1. The CDR3 extends over 14 amino acids. After removal of 9 bases from V and 4 bases from J, the junction contained 9 bases not matched to a gene. Germline CDR1 is MDHEN and CDR2 is SYDVKM. The CDR3 DNA reads TGTGCCAGTTCGACCGGGACAGGGTCCACTGAAGCTTTCTTT. It translates to CASSTGTGSTEAFF.

The chain has TRBV7-9 and TRBJ1-2, with D uncertain. There are 12 residues in the CDR3. Trimming removed 4 bases at V and 8 bases at J, with 11 bases between. CDR1 and CDR2 from the germline V gene are SEHNR and FQNEAQ (reference sequence). CDR3 in DNA: TGTGCCAGCAGCTCCCTAGGTGGGGGCTACACCTTC. This codes for CASSSLGGGYTF.

The chain couples TRBV12-3 or TRBV12-4 to TRBJ1-1; D gene uncertain. The V gene lost 3 bases and the J gene lost 4 bases, with 9 bases spanning the gap. The CDR3 has 13 residues. CDR3 DNA: TGTGCCAGCAGTTTGGCCGGGTTCACTGAAGCTTTCTTT. Protein product: CASSLAGFTEAFF.

The V call is TRBV7-3, the J call TRBJ2-1; 7 nucleotides agree with TRBD2. The CDR3 sequence is 16 residues long. Germline assignment: CDR1 SGHTA and CDR2 FQGTGA. The V gene end was trimmed by 5 bases and the J gene end by 7 bases; junction bases not matched to a gene: 14. The CDR3 coding sequence is TGTGCCAGCAGCCGCCGTCGGGCGGGGGATCGTAATGAGCAGTTCTTC. This codes for CASSRRRAGDRNEQFF.

This clone was recorded a few times. At the DNA level, this CDR3 is encoded by other sequences in the same sample as well. CDR3 nucleotides: TGTGCCAGCAGCCAAGGCAGGGGCGAGCAGTACTTC. Translation: CASSQGRGEQYF. The rearrangement joins TRBV3-1 (or the pseudogene TRBV3-2) to TRBJ2-7, with TRBD1 as a possible D gene (6 bases). The CDR3 has 12 residues. In germline, CDR1 is LGHDT, CDR2 YNNKEL (reference sequence). V dropped 1 base and J dropped 6 bases, with 7 bases sitting between them.

This clone showed up just a few times. The CDR3 protein is CASSGRQPSSSYEQYF. CDR3 nucleotide sequence: TGTGCCAGCAGCGGAAGACAGCCCTCGAGCTCCTACGAGCAGTACTTC. The chain carries TRBV11-2 and TRBJ2-7; D may be TRBD1 (5 bases). V gave up 5 bases and J gave up 0 bases, with 17 bases separating them. Per germline, CDR1 SGHAT and CDR2 FQNNGV. The CDR3 totals 16 residues.

This chain joins TRBV5-4 and TRBJ1-5; weak D call: TRBD1 (6 bases). The CDR3 is 12 residues long. Trimming cost V 7 bases and J 3 bases, with 8 bases left between them. From germline, CDR1 is SGHNT and CDR2 YYREEE (reference sequence). CDR3 residues: CASRQDNQPQHF. In DNA form, the CDR3 reads TGTGCCAGCCGACAGGACAATCAGCCCCAGCATTTT.

J is TRBJ1-5 and V is TRBV19; TRBD1 is a possible D gene (6 bases). The CDR3 has 13 amino acids. Germline CDR1 reads LNHDA; CDR2 reads SQIVND (reference sequence). Between the trimmed V and J ends, which lost 7 bases and 5 bases, there was a span of 12 bases. CDR3 amino acids: CASTPDSHQPQHF. The CDR3 coding sequence is TGTGCCAGTACCCCGGACAGCCATCAGCCCCAGCATTTT.

This clone was counted once. The rearrangement links TRBV30 to TRBJ1-6, with D unclear. V lost 2 bases to trimming and J lost 7 bases, with 21 bases between them. CDR3 size: 17 residues. Germline V gives CDR1 GTSNPN, CDR2 SVGIG (reference sequence). Here the CDR3 reads CAWSTLPPGLGNSPLHF. The CDR3 DNA is TGTGCCTGGAGTACTCTCCCCCCGGGTCTCGGGAATTCACCCCTCCACTTT.

This clone showed up just once. The chain combines TRBV7-9 with TRBJ1-6; 7 nucleotides agree with TRBD1. Per germline, CDR1 SEHNR and CDR2 FQNEAQ (reference sequence). CDR3 length: 15 residues. V was clipped by 3 bases and J by 7 bases; unmatched bases: 6. The CDR3: CASSFGTAKNSPLHF. The CDR3 DNA is TGTGCCAGCAGCTTTGGGACAGCCAAAAATTCACCCCTCCACTTT.

The DNA for the CDR3 is TGTGCCAGCAGCCCTTGGACAGTCCCAGAAGAGACCCAGTACTTC. Its protein product is CASSPWTVPEETQYF. V usage is TRBV7-2 and J usage is TRBJ2-5, with D perhaps matching TRBD1 (6 bases). Germline values: CDR1 SGHTA, CDR2 FQGNSA. Trimming cost V 5 bases and J 3 bases, with 16 bases left between them. The CDR3 covers 15 residues.

This CDR3 is CAISEPGTLRGNEQFF. The CDR3 region has the DNA TGTGCCATCAGTGAGCCTGGGACACTAAGGGGCAATGAGCAGTTCTTC. The chain couples TRBV10-3 to TRBJ2-1; tentative D call: TRBD1 (6 bases). Trimming removed 2 bases at V and 6 bases at J, with 17 bases between. The CDR3 consists of 16 residues. CDR1 is ENHRY, CDR2 SYGVKD, per germline.

V usage is TRBV25-1 and J usage is TRBJ1-1, with D perhaps TRBD1 (5 bases). Germline CDR1 and CDR2: MGHDK and SYGVNS. The CDR3 sequence is 15 residues long. V lost 8 bases, J lost 0 bases, and 16 bases lay in between. CDR3 coding DNA: TGTGCCAGCGTAAGGGCAGGGCACATGAACACTGAAGCTTTCTTT. Protein sequence: CASVRAGHMNTEAFF.

This chain links TRBV2 with TRBJ1-5; 11 bases are a match to TRBD1. Trimming took 6 bases from V and 6 from J; bases not matched to a gene: 7. Germline CDR1 reads SNHLY; CDR2 reads FYNNEI. The CDR3 has 15 amino acids. The CDR3 DNA reads as TGTGCCAGCAGCGCCAGGACAGGGGGCATTCAGCCCCAGCATTTT. The encoded protein is CASSARTGGIQPQHF.

Here the CDR3 reads CASTGTSGGPLAKNIQYF. CDR3 in DNA: TGTGCCAGCACCGGGACTAGCGGGGGGCCTCTAGCCAAAAACATTCAGTACTTC. The genes are TRBV5-6 and TRBJ2-4; TRBD2 agrees at 15 bases. CDR1 SGHDT and CDR2 YYEEEE come from the germline V gene. The V and J ends lost 6 bases and 0 bases, in that order; junction bases with no gene match: 7. This CDR3 region has 18 residues.

This chain links TRBV29-1 with TRBJ1-3; TRBD1 might be the D (5 bases). The germline CDR1 and CDR2 sequences are SQVTM and ANQGSEA. Trimming left V 2 bases short and J 11 bases short, with 10 bases between. The CDR3 is 11 residues long. The CDR3 loop reads CSVELQGAIYF. DNA of the CDR3: TGCAGCGTTGAACTTCAGGGCGCCATATATTTT.

On this clone itself: The CDR3 carries no conserved terminal phenylalanine or tryptophan, so it likely arises from a read error. It is unclear where the CDR3 begins or ends on the DNA, so no DNA is shown, and the CDR3 is as TCRdb lists it. The CDR3 loop is CSVPTPGQGPVFV. The chain is built from TRBV29-1 and TRBJ1-1; the table names TRBD1, a call not compared with the DNA. The CDR3 spans 13 residues, counting both ends. Germline lookup yields CDR1 SQVTM and CDR2 ANQGSEA.

The chain employs TRBV3-1 (or the pseudogene TRBV3-2) and TRBJ1-2, with D unresolved. In germline, CDR1 is LGHDT, CDR2 YNNKEL (reference sequence). There are 14 residues in the CDR3. V lost 2 bases and J lost 8, with 15 bases in between. CDR3 loop: CASSQKMVSQGYTF. Here the CDR3 DNA reads TGTGCCAGCAGCCAAAAGATGGTGTCCCAGGGCTACACCTTC.